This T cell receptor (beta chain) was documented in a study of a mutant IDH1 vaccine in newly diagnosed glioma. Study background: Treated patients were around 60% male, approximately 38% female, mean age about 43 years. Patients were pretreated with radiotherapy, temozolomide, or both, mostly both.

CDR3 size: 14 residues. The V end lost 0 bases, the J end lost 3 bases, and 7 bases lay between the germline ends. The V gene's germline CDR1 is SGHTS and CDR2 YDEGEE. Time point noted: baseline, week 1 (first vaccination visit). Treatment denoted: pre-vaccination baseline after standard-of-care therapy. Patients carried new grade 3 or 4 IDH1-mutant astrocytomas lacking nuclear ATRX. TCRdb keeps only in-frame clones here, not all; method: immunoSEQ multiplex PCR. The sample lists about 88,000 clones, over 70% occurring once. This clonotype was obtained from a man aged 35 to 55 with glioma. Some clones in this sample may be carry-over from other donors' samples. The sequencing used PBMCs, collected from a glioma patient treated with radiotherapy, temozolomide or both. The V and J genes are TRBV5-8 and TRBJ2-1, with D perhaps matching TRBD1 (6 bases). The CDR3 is CASSLEDSYNEQFF. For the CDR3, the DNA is TGTGCCAGCAGCTTGGAGGACAGCTACAATGAGCAGTTCTTC.